This T cell receptor (beta chain) was identified during a study of T cells in Graves' hyperthyroidism and ophthalmopathy. The CDR3 extends over 12 amino acids. Germline lookup yields CDR1 DFQATT and CDR2 SNEGSKA (reference sequence). The ends were cut back, 6 bases at V and 8 bases at J, with 16 bases in the middle. RNA transcripts gave rise to amplified TCR beta CDR3 regions. The TCR CDR3 was amplified in a first-round RT-PCR using the HTBI primer set. TCRdb re-derived calls from the multiplex PCR reads in MiXCR, one entry per CDR3 protein. The sample holds hundreds of thousands of distinct CDR3 sequences, just under 20% seen once.

The TCR was taken from a man in his forties with Graves' ophthalmopathy. The sequencing sample was made of blood. V is TRBV20-1 and J is TRBJ1-2; no definite D call. In nucleotides, the CDR3 is TGCAGTGCCCCTTTGGTCGGGGAGGGCTACACCTTC. Encoded protein: CSAPLVGEGYTF.